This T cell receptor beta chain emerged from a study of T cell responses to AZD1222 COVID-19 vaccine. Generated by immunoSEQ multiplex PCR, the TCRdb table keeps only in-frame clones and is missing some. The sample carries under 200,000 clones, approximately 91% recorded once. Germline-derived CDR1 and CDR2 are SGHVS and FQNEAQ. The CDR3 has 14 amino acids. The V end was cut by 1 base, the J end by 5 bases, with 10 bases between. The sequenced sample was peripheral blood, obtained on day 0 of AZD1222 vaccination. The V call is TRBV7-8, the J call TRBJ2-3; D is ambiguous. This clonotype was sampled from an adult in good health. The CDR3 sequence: CASSLGAGIDTQYF. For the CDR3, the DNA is TGTGCCAGCAGCTTAGGGGCAGGTATAGATACGCAGTATTTT.